This TCR beta chain was retrieved from a study of monozygotic twins with inflammatory bowel disease. Following a re-call of the 5' RACE reads, TCRdb has one entry per CDR3 protein and lacks DNA. Recorded for this sample: 440,000 or so distinct CDR3 sequences. The CDR3 has 15 amino acids. CDR1 SSHAT and CDR2 FNYEAQ come from the germline V gene (reference sequence). The TCR originated in a human donor with ulcerative colitis or Crohn's disease, or a healthy co-twin of an affected twin (not recorded which). The chain employs TRBV7-7 and TRBJ2-1; the D call from TCRdb, TRBD1, cannot be confirmed without DNA. The sequenced sample was blood. CDR3 sequence: CASSLSLGQGYEQFF.